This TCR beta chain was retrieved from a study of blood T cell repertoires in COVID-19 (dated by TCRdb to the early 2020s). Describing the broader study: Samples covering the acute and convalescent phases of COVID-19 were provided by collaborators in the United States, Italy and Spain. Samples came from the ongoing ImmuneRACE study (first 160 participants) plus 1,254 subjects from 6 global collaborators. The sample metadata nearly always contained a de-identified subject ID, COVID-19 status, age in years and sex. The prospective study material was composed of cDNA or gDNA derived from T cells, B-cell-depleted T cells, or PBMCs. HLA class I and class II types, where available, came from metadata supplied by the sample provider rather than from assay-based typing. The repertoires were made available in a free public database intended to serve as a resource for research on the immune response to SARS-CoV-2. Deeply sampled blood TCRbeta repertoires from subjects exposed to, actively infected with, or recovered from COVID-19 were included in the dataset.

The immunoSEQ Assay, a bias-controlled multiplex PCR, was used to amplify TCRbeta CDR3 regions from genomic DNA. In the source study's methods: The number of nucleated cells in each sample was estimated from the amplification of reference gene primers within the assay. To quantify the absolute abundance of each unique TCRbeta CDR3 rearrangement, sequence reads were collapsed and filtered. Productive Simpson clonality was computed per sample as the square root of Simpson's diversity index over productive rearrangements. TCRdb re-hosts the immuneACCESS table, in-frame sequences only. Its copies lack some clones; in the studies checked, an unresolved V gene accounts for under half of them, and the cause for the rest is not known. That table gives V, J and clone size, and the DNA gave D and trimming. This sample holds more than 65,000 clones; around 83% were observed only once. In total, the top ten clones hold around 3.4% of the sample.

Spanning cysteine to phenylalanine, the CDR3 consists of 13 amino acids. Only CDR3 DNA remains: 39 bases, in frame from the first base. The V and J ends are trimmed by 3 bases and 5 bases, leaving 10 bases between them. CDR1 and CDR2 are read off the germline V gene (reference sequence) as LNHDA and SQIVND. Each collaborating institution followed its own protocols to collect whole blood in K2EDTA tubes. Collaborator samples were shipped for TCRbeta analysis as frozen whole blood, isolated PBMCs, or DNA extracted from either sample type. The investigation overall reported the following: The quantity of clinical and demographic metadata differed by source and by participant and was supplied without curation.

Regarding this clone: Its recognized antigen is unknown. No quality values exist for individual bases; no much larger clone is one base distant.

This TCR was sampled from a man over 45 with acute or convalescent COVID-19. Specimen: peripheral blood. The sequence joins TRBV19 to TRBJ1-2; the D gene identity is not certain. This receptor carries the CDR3 CASSMGGPYGYTF. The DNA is TGTGCCAGTAGTATGGGCGGGCCTTATGGCTACACCTTC.